These T cell receptor beta chains were read from a single sample in a study of blood T cell repertoires in COVID-19. Here immunoSEQ multiplex PCR was the method, and the copy in TCRdb shows in-frame clones only, minus some. In the table there are approximately 62,000 clones, 90% of which are singletons. The material sequenced was peripheral blood. Every receptor here comes from a man aged 55-75 years with acute or convalescent COVID-19. The CDR3 runs from the conserved cysteine through the conserved F or W. Each record gives: CDR3 length, V gene, J gene, clone size, D gene, CDR3 DNA, CDR3 protein. A D gene is named only where the DNA matches it firmly. Clone size is stated in some rows and not others, as once, few, many or a class when expanded.

length: 17
V: TRBV7-8
J: TRBJ2-2
size: .
D: TRBD1
DNA: TGTGCCAGCAGCTATTCTGCAGGGGGCGCGAACACCGGGGAGCTGTTTTTT
CDR3: CASSYSAGGANTGELFF

length: 16
V: TRBV5-1
J: TRBJ2-2
size: .
D: TRBD1
DNA: TGCGCCAGCAGCTCAGGGACAGGGGGCAATTTCGGGGAGCTGTTTTTT
CDR3: CASSSGTGGNFGELFF

length: 13
V: TRBV7-2
J: TRBJ1-2
size: .
D: .
DNA: TGTGCCAGCAGCTTAGACAGGGTGGGAGGCTACACCTTC
CDR3: CASSLDRVGGYTF

length: 17
V: TRBV30
J: TRBJ2-7
size: .
D: TRBD2
DNA: TGTGCCGGGGCCCCGGGACTAGCGGGAGGGTGGTCTTCCGAGCAGTACTTC
CDR3: CAGAPGLAGGWSSEQYF

length: 14
V: TRBV19
J: TRBJ2-5
size: .
D: TRBD1
DNA: TGTGCCAGTAGTAAGACAGGGGGCCAAGAGACCCAGTACTTC
CDR3: CASSKTGGQETQYF

length: 12
V: TRBV5-1
J: TRBJ1-4
size: .
D: .
DNA: TGCGCCAGCAGCCCTGGAGCAGAAAAACTGTTTTTT
CDR3: CASSPGAEKLFF

length: 15
V: TRBV7-9
J: TRBJ1-2
size: once
D: .
DNA: TGTGCCATCAGCTCTAAGTCACAGATCAACTATGGCTACACCTTC
CDR3: CAISSKSQINYGYTF

length: 15
V: TRBV6-5
J: TRBJ2-7
size: once
D: TRBD2
DNA: TGTGCCAGCAGCACGGGACTAGCGGGAGTCTACGAGCAGTACTTC
CDR3: CASSTGLAGVYEQYF

length: 17
V: TRBV15
J: TRBJ2-2
size: .
D: TRBD2
DNA: TGTGCCACCAGCGGACTAGCGGGAGGGCTGAACACCGGGGAGCTGTTTTTT
CDR3: CATSGLAGGLNTGELFF

length: 14
V: TRBV6-5
J: TRBJ2-7
size: once
D: TRBD2
DNA: TGTGCCAGCAGCGACGGGGGGTTTTCGTACGAGCAGTACTTC
CDR3: CASSDGGFSYEQYF

length: 13
V: TRBV19
J: TRBJ2-5
size: .
D: .
DNA: TGTGCCAGTAGTACGGGGTATCAAGAGACCCAGTACTTC
CDR3: CASSTGYQETQYF

length: 13
V: TRBV7-8
J: TRBJ2-5
size: .
D: TRBD2
DNA: TGTGCCAGCAGCCTTAGCGGGAGGGAGACCCAGTACTTC
CDR3: CASSLSGRETQYF

length: 15
V: TRBV5-4
J: TRBJ2-7
size: .
D: .
DNA: TGTGCCAGCAGCTTAGACGGAGGAGGAGGGGACGAGCAGTACTTC
CDR3: CASSLDGGGGDEQYF

length: 15
V: TRBV2
J: TRBJ1-6
size: once
D: .
DNA: TGTGCCAGCACCTGGAATGCGGGGCTAGGTTCACCCCTCCACTTT
CDR3: CASTWNAGLGSPLHF

length: 15
V: TRBV6-2/TRBV6-3
J: TRBJ2-5
size: .
D: TRBD2
DNA: TGTGCCAGCAGTTACCTCAGACTAGCGGGAGAGACCCAGTACTTC
CDR3: CASSYLRLAGETQYF

length: 17
V: TRBV5-1
J: TRBJ1-1
size: few
D: TRBD1
DNA: TGCGCCAGCACCCTTGACGGGACAGGGAAAATGAACACTGAAGCTTTCTTT
CDR3: CASTLDGTGKMNTEAFF

length: 15
V: TRBV4-3
J: TRBJ1-4
size: .
D: TRBD1
DNA: TGCGCCAGCAGCTTGAACCGGGACAGACATGAAAAACTGTTTTTT
CDR3: CASSLNRDRHEKLFF

length: 14
V: TRBV7-9
J: TRBJ1-1
size: .
D: .
DNA: TGTGCCAGCAGCGCCAGGGGTCCGAACACTGAAGCTTTCTTT
CDR3: CASSARGPNTEAFF

length: 13
V: TRBV19
J: TRBJ2-7
size: .
D: TRBD2
DNA: TGTGCCAGTAGTACGAGACTAGCGGCCGAGCAGTACTTC
CDR3: CASSTRLAAEQYF

length: 13
V: TRBV29-1
J: TRBJ2-7
size: .
D: TRBD2
DNA: TGCAGCGCGATGACTAGCGGGAGAAGCGAGCAGTACTTC
CDR3: CSAMTSGRSEQYF

length: 14
V: TRBV30
J: TRBJ2-2
size: .
D: .
DNA: TGTGCCTGGAGTCCCAGCGGCGTAACCGGGGAGCTGTTTTTT
CDR3: CAWSPSGVTGELFF

length: 13
V: TRBV7-3
J: TRBJ2-3
size: .
D: .
DNA: TGTGCCAGCAGCGTAGGACTTCCAGATACGCAGTATTTT
CDR3: CASSVGLPDTQYF

length: 17
V: TRBV28
J: TRBJ2-2
size: .
D: .
DNA: TGTGCCAGCAGCCCCCGGGGGGCCTTCAGGGGCACCGGGGAGCTGTTTTTT
CDR3: CASSPRGAFRGTGELFF

length: 13
V: TRBV19
J: TRBJ1-5
size: .
D: .
DNA: TGTGCCAGTAGTTCCCAGGGGACTCAGCCCCAGCATTTT
CDR3: CASSSQGTQPQHF

length: 14
V: TRBV6-2/TRBV6-3
J: TRBJ1-1
size: once
D: .
DNA: TGTGCCAGCAGTTACGGTCAGGGTGGGACTGAAGCTTTCTTT
CDR3: CASSYGQGGTEAFF

length: 12
V: TRBV7-8
J: TRBJ1-1
size: once
D: .
DNA: TGTGCCAGCAGCCAACAGGAAGGGAGGGCTTTCTTT
CDR3: CASSQQEGRAFF

length: 16
V: TRBV5-4
J: TRBJ2-2
size: .
D: TRBD1
DNA: TGTGCCAGCACCCTGGACAGGGGGCGCCCAACCGGGGAGCTGTTTTTT
CDR3: CASTLDRGRPTGELFF

length: 15
V: TRBV4-3
J: TRBJ1-2
size: .
D: .
DNA: TGCGCCAGCAGCCAAGATACTACATTTAACTATGGCTACACCTTC
CDR3: CASSQDTTFNYGYTF

length: 12
V: TRBV5-1
J: TRBJ2-2
size: .
D: .
DNA: TGCGCCAGCAGCTCCGGGACAGGGGAGCTGTTTTTT
CDR3: CASSSGTGELFF

length: 12
V: TRBV7-8
J: TRBJ2-1
size: .
D: .
DNA: TGTGCCAGCAGCCCACCGGTCGGTGAGCAGTTCTTC
CDR3: CASSPPVGEQFF

length: 14
V: TRBV3-1/TRBV3-2
J: TRBJ2-5
size: .
D: .
DNA: TGTGCCAGCAGCATCGGCGGAGGGAGGGAGACCCAGTACTTC
CDR3: CASSIGGGRETQYF

length: 15
V: TRBV4-3
J: TRBJ2-2
size: .
D: .
DNA: TGCGCCAGCAGCCAAGCTCTACCGAACACCGGGGAGCTGTTTTTT
CDR3: CASSQALPNTGELFF

length: 13
V: TRBV27
J: TRBJ2-1
size: .
D: .
DNA: TGTGCCAGCACACCCCAGGGGCGTCGCGAGCAGTTCTTC
CDR3: CASTPQGRREQFF

length: 13
V: TRBV29-1
J: TRBJ2-4
size: .
D: .
DNA: TGCAGCGTCAGGCGCCTAGCCAAAAACATTCAGTACTTC
CDR3: CSVRRLAKNIQYF

length: 14
V: TRBV5-1
J: TRBJ2-5
size: .
D: TRBD1
DNA: TGCGCCAGCAGCAAAACAGGGGGCGAAGAGACCCAGTACTTC
CDR3: CASSKTGGEETQYF

length: 14
V: TRBV19
J: TRBJ2-7
size: .
D: TRBD2
DNA: TGTGCCAGTAGTATAGATCAGCGACTAGCCGAGCAGTACTTC
CDR3: CASSIDQRLAEQYF

length: 16
V: TRBV7-2
J: TRBJ1-2
size: .
D: TRBD1
DNA: TGTGCCAGCAGCGGAAGAGGACAGGCAACTAACTATGGCTACACCTTC
CDR3: CASSGRGQATNYGYTF

length: 14
V: TRBV5-4
J: TRBJ1-2
size: .
D: TRBD1
DNA: TGTGCCAGCAGCTTGCCGGGACAGGCACATGGCTACACCTTC
CDR3: CASSLPGQAHGYTF

length: 14
V: TRBV5-1
J: TRBJ1-4
size: .
D: .
DNA: TGCGCCAGCAGCTTGTATCCAACTAATGAAAAACTGTTTTTT
CDR3: CASSLYPTNEKLFF

length: 13
V: TRBV29-1
J: TRBJ2-1
size: .
D: TRBD2
DNA: TGCAGCGTGGGACTAGCGGGAGAAGGTGAGCAGTTCTTC
CDR3: CSVGLAGEGEQFF

length: 13
V: TRBV30
J: TRBJ1-2
size: .
D: TRBD1
DNA: TGTGCCTGTTCCCTGGACAGGGGAAGACGCTACACCTTC
CDR3: CACSLDRGRRYTF

length: 13
V: TRBV27
J: TRBJ2-7
size: .
D: .
DNA: TGTGCCAGCCGCAGGGACACCACCTACGAGCAGTACTTC
CDR3: CASRRDTTYEQYF

length: 14
V: TRBV11-3
J: TRBJ2-7
size: .
D: .
DNA: TGTGCCAGCAGCGCCCGGGACAACTCCTACGAGCAGTACTTC
CDR3: CASSARDNSYEQYF

length: 11
V: TRBV9
J: TRBJ1-1
size: .
D: .
DNA: TGTGCCAGCAGCGTACAGGTGGAAGCTTTCTTT
CDR3: CASSVQVEAFF

length: 16
V: TRBV3-1/TRBV3-2
J: TRBJ2-1
size: .
D: .
DNA: TGTGCCAGCAGCCGAGAGCGGATCCGAAAGAACAATGAGCAGTTCTTC
CDR3: CASSRERIRKNNEQFF

length: 14
V: TRBV7-8
J: TRBJ1-4
size: .
D: .
DNA: TGTGCCAGCAGCTTATCTGCAACTAATGAAAAACTGTTTTTT
CDR3: CASSLSATNEKLFF

length: 15
V: TRBV28
J: TRBJ2-1
size: .
D: .
DNA: TGTGCCAGCAGTCCCCCAGGACAGTCTTACAATGAGCAGTTCTTC
CDR3: CASSPPGQSYNEQFF

length: 13
V: TRBV6-2/TRBV6-3
J: TRBJ1-2
size: .
D: TRBD1
DNA: TGTGCCAGCAGTTACGACAGGGCGGTTGGCTACACCTTC
CDR3: CASSYDRAVGYTF

length: 14
V: TRBV7-2
J: TRBJ1-3
size: .
D: .
DNA: TGTGCCAGCAGCAGGACTCACTCTGGAAACACCATATATTTT
CDR3: CASSRTHSGNTIYF

length: 16
V: TRBV6-6
J: TRBJ1-4
size: .
D: TRBD1
DNA: TGTGCCAGCAGTCGCCCTCAGGGGGAAGCTAATGAAAAACTGTTTTTT
CDR3: CASSRPQGEANEKLFF